This T cell receptor beta chain comes out of a study of T cell responses to AZD1222 COVID-19 vaccine. V lost 3 bases to trimming and J lost 2 bases, with 10 bases between them. Germline assignment: CDR1 GTSNPN and CDR2 SVGIG (reference sequence). The CDR3 loop spans 13 amino acids. Data came from immunoSEQ multiplex PCR; TCRdb stores just in-frame clones and leaves some out. This table holds more than 140,000 clones, 70% to 90% found once. This chain uses TRBV30 with TRBJ1-1; TRBD1 might be the D (5 bases). The TCR sequence derives from an adult in good health. The sequencing used peripheral blood, collected on day 0 of AZD1222 vaccination. The CDR3 sequence: CAWSGAANTEAFF. DNA for the CDR3: TGTGCCTGGAGCGGGGCAGCCAACACTGAAGCTTTCTTT.